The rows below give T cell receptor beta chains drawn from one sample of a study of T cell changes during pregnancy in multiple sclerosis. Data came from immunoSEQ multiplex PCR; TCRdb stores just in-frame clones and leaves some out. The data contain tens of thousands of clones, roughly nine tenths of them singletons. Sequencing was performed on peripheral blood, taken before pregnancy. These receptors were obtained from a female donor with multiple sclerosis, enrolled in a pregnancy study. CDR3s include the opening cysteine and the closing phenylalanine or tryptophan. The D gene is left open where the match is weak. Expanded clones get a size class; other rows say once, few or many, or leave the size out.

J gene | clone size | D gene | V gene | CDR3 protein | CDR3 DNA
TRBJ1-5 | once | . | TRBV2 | CASSEVQSNQPQHF | TGTGCCAGCAGTGAGGTGCAGAGCAATCAGCCCCAGCATTTT
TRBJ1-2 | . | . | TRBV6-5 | CASSLGPPNYGYTF | TGTGCCAGCAGTCTGGGGCCACCTAACTATGGCTACACCTTC
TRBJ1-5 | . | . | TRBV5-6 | CASTRSGDNQPQHF | TGTGCCAGCACCCGGTCAGGGGACAATCAGCCCCAGCATTTT
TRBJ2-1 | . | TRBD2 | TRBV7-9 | CASSFPIGIAGGEEQFF | TGTGCCAGCAGCTTTCCGATCGGGATAGCGGGGGGCGAGGAGCAGTTCTTC
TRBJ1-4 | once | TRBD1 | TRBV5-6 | CASSWGTGGSEKLFF | TGTGCCAGCAGCTGGGGGACAGGGGGCTCTGAAAAACTGTTTTTT
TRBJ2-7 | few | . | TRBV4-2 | CASSPGHIYEQYF | TGTGCCAGCAGCCCGGGACACATATACGAGCAGTACTTC
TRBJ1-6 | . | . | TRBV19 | CASTAQGNNSPLHF | TGTGCCAGTACCGCACAGGGTAATAATTCACCCCTCCACTTT
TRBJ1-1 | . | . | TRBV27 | CASSLTSPSSEAFF | TGTGCCAGCAGTTTAACCTCCCCAAGCTCTGAAGCTTTCTTT
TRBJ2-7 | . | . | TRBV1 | CTSSQVGPYARREQYF | TGCACCAGCAGCCAAGTCGGCCCCTACGCCAGGAGGGAGCAGTACTTC
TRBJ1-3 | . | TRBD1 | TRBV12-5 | CASGPQDRGYGNTIYF | TGTGCTAGTGGTCCCCAAGACAGGGGGTATGGAAACACCATATATTTT
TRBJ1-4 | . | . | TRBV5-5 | CASTSQGLANEKLFF | TGTGCCAGCACCTCTCAGGGGTTAGCTAATGAAAAACTGTTTTTT
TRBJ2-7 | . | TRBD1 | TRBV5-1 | CASSGGQGSYEQYF | TGCGCCAGCAGCGGCGGACAGGGCTCCTACGAGCAGTACTTC
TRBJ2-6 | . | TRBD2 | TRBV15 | CATSRSSGVGEGVLTF | TGTGCCACCAGCAGAAGCTCGGGCGTCGGGGAGGGCGTCCTGACTTTC
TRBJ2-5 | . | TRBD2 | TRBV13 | CASSLGAAGYQETQYF | TGTGCCAGCAGCTTAGGTGCAGCGGGGTACCAAGAGACCCAGTACTTC
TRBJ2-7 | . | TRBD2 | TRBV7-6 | CASSLVLAGGSPDEQYF | TGTGCCAGCAGCTTAGTCCTAGCGGGGGGCTCTCCCGACGAGCAGTACTTC
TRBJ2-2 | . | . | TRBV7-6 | CASSPTEGLGELFF | TGTGCCAGCAGCCCCACGGAGGGCCTCGGGGAGCTGTTTTTT
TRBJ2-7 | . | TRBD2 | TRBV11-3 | CASSRGGTGGYEQYF | TGTGCCAGCAGCCGGGGGGGGACTGGCGGTTACGAGCAGTACTTC
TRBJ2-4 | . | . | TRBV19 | CASSIAGQRNIQYF | TGTGCCAGTAGTATCGCCGGACAGCGAAACATTCAGTACTTC
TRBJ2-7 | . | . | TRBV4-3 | CASSQERGDYEQYF | TGCGCCAGCAGCCAAGAACGCGGGGACTACGAGCAGTACTTC
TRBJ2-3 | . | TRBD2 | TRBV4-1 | CASSPRLAGATDTQYF | TGCGCCAGCAGCCCCCGACTAGCGGGGGCCACAGATACGCAGTATTTT